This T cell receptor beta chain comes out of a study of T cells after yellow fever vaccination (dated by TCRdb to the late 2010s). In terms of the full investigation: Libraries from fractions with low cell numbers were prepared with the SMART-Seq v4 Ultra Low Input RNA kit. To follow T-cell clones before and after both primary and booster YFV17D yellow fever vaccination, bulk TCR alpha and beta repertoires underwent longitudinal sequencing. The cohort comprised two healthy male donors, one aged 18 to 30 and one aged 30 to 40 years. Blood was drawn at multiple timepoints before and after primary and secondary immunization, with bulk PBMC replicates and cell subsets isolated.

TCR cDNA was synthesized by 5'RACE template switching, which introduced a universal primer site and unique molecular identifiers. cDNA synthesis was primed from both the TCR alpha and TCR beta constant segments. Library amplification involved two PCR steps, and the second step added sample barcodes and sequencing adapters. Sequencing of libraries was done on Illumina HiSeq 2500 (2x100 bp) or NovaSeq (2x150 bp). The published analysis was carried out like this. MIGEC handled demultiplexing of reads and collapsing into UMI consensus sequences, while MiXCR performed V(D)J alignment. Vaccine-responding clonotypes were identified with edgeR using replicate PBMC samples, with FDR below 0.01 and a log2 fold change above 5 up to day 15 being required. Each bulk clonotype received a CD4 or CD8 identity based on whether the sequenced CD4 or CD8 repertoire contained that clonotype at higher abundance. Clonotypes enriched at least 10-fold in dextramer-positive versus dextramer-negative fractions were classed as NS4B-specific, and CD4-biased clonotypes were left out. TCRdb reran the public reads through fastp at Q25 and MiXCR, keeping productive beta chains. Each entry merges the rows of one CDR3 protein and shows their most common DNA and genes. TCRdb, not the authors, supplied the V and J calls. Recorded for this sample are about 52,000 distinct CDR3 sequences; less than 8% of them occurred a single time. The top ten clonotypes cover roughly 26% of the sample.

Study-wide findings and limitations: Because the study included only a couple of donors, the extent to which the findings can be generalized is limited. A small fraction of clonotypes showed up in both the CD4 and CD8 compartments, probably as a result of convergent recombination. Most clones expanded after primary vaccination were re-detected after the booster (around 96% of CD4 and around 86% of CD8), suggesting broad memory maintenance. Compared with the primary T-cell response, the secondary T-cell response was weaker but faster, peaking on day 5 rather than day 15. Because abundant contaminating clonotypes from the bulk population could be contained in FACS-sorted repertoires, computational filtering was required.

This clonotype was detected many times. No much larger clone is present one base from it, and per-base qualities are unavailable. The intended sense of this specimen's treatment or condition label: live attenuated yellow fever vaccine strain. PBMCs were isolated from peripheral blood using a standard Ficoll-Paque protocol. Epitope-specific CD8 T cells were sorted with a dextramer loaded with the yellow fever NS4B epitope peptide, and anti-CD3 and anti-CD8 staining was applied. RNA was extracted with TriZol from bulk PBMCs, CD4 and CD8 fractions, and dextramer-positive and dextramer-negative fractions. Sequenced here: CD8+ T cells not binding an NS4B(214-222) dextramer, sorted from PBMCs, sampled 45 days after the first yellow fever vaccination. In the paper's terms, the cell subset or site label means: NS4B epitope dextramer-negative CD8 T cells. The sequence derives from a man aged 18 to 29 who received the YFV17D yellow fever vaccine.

This receptor carries the CDR3 CASSQDRSTDTQYF. The sequenced DNA is TGCGCCAGCAGCCAAGATAGGAGCACAGATACGCAGTATTTT. The rearranged segments are TRBV4-3 and TRBJ2-3, with the D segment identity uncertain. V and J lose 0 bases and 0 bases, and a span of 4 bases separates them. Counted from cysteine to phenylalanine, this CDR3 has 14 amino acids. Only the CDR3 portion is preserved as DNA: 42 bases, with reading frame beginning at the first base. CDR1 and CDR2 are drawn from the germline V gene: LGHNA, YSLEER.